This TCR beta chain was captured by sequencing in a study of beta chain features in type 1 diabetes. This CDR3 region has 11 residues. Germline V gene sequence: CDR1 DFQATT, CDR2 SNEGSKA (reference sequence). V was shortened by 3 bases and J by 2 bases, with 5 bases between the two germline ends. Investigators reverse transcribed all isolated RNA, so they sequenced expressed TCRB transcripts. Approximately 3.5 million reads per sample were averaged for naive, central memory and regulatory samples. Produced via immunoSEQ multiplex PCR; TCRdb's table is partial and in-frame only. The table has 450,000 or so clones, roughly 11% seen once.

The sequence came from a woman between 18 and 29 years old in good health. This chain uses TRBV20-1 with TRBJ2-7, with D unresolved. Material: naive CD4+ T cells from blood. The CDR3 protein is CSASPAYEQYF. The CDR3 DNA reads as TGCAGTGCTAGTCCCGCCTACGAGCAGTACTTC.